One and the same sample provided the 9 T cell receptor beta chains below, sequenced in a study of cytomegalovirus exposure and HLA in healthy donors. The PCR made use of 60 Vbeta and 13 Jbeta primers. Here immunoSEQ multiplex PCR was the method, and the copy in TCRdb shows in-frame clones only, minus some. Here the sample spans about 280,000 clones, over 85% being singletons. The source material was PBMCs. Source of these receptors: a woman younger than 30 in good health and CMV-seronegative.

The CDR3 nucleotides read TGTGCCAGCAGCTTAGCCTCCCGGGGAACGGGTGAGCAGTTCTTC. It specifies CASSLASRGTGEQFF. V and J are TRBV7-2 and TRBJ2-1, with a tentative D call TRBD2 (5 bases). Trimming took off 0 bases at V and 9 bases at J, with 15 bases between the two ends. This CDR3 region has 15 residues. Germline CDR1 is SGHTA and CDR2 is FQGNSA.

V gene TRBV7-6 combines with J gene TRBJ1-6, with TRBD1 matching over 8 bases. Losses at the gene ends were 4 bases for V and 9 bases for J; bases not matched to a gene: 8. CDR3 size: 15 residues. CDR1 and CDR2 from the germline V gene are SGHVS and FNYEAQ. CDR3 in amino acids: CASSSQGAEGSPLHF. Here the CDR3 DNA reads TGTGCCAGCAGCTCCCAGGGGGCTGAAGGTTCACCCCTCCACTTT.

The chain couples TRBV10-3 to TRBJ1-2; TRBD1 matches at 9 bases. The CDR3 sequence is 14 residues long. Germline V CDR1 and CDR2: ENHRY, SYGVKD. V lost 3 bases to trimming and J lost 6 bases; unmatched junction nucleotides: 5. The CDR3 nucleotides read TGTGCCATCAGTGAAGACAGGGGGGAAGATGGCTACACCTTC. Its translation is CAISEDRGEDGYTF.

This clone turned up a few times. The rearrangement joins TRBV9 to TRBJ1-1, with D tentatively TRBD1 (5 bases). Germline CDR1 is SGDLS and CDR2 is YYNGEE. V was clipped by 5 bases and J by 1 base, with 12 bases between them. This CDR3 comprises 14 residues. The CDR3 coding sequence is TGTGCCAGCAGTCCCCAGGGTGCGAACACTGAAGCTTTCTTT. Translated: CASSPQGANTEAFF.

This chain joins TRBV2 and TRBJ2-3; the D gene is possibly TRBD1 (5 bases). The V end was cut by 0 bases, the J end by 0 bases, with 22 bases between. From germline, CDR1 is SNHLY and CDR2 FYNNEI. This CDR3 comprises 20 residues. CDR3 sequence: CASSEAPQGWGPGSTDTQYF. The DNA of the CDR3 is TGTGCCAGCAGTGAAGCGCCTCAAGGGTGGGGCCCCGGTAGCACAGATACGCAGTATTTT.

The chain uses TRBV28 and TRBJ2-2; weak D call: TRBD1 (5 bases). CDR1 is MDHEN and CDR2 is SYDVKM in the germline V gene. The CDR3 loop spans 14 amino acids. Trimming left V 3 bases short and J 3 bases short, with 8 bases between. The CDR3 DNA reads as TGTGCCAGCAGTTTTGTCAGGGACACCGGGGAGCTGTTTTTT. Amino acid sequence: CASSFVRDTGELFF.

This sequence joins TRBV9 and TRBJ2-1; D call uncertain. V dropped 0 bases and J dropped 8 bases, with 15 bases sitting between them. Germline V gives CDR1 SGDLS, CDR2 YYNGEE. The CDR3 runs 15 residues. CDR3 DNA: TGTGCCAGCAGCGTAGTTCCTAGTCAATTGGATGAGCAGTTCTTC. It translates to CASSVVPSQLDEQFF.

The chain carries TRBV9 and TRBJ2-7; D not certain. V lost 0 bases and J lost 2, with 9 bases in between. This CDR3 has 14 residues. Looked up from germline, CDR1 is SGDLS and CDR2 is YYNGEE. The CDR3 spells CASSVGLDAYEQYF. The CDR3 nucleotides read TGTGCCAGCAGCGTAGGGCTAGACGCCTACGAGCAGTACTTC.

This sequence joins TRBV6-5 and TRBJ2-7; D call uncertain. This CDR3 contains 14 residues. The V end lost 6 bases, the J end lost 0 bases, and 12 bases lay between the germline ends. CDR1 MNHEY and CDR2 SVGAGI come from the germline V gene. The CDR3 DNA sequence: TGTGCCAGCAGGCGCACCGACTCCTCCTACGAGCAGTACTTC. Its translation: CASRRTDSSYEQYF.